The 9 T cell receptor beta chains presented below share a single source sample, sequenced in a study of blood T cell repertoires in COVID-19. TCRdb's table, derived via immunoSEQ multiplex PCR, lists solely in-frame clones and lacks some. The sample shows tens of thousands of clones, around 84% of them seen only once. The sample comprised peripheral blood. The receptors were gathered from a man aged 45-65 years with acute or convalescent COVID-19.

This sequence joins TRBV19 and TRBJ1-2, with 11 bases lining up with TRBD1. The CDR3 extends over 15 amino acids. The V gene end was trimmed by 4 bases and the J gene end by 7 bases; junction bases not matched to a gene: 8. Germline V gives CDR1 LNHDA, CDR2 SQIVND (reference sequence). CDR3 residues: CASSSGQGADFGYTF. The CDR3 nucleotides read TGTGCCAGTAGTAGCGGACAGGGGGCTGACTTTGGCTACACCTTC.

V usage is TRBV20-1 and J usage is TRBJ2-7; 9 bases fit TRBD1. Germline V CDR1 and CDR2: DFQATT, SNEGSKA (reference sequence). Unmatched junction bases numbered 1, after V lost 3 bases and J lost 1 base. This CDR3 has 13 residues. The CDR3 nucleotides are TGCAGTGCTAGTGGGACAGGGTCCTACGAGCAGTACTTC. Amino acids: CSASGTGSYEQYF.

This chain connects TRBV13 to TRBJ2-7; TRBD1 agrees at 8 bases. J lost 3 bases, V lost 5 bases, and 9 bases had no gene match. The CDR3 has 15 residues. Germline V gives CDR1 PRHDT, CDR2 FYEKMQ (reference sequence). Written as DNA, the CDR3 is TGTGCCAGCAGCCTAACCGGGACAGGAGACTACGAGCAGTACTTC. Amino acid sequence: CASSLTGTGDYEQYF.

The V call is TRBV3-1 (or the pseudogene TRBV3-2), the J call TRBJ2-5, with TRBD2 identical over 12 bases. CDR3 size: 17 residues. V was pared by 2 bases and J by 2 bases, with 6 bases of the junction left unmatched. Germline V CDR1 and CDR2: LGHDT, YNNKEL (reference sequence). In DNA, the CDR3 is TGTGCCAGCAGCCAACCTGGGACTAGCGGGCCGCAAGAGACCCAGTACTTC. Protein: CASSQPGTSGPQETQYF.

The chain recombines TRBV4-1 with TRBJ2-7; 9 bases align to TRBD2. V was clipped by 1 base and J by 2 bases; unmatched bases: 6. Germline V gene lookup returns CDR1 MGHRA and CDR2 YSYEKL. CDR3 length: 16 amino acids. The CDR3 nucleotides are TGCGCCAGCAGCCAAGCCGGAACTAGCGGGCCCTACGAGCAGTACTTC. It encodes CASSQAGTSGPYEQYF.

The chain employs TRBV19 and TRBJ2-5, with 12 bases that match TRBD2. J gave up 4 bases and V 3 bases, and 3 bases lay outside the gene matches. Germline CDR1 reads LNHDA; CDR2 reads SQIVND (reference sequence). The CDR3 contains 15 residues. CDR3 in amino acids: CASSMTSGRRETQYF. The DNA of the CDR3 is TGTGCCAGTAGTATGACTAGCGGGAGAAGAGAGACCCAGTACTTC.

This rearrangement joins TRBV15 to TRBJ2-3; 11 positions match TRBD2. Germline loops: CDR1 LNHNV, CDR2 YYDKDF (reference sequence). This CDR3 comprises 15 residues. Trimming at V came to 2 bases and at J to 6 bases, leaving 4 bases not matched to a gene. The CDR3, as DNA: TGTGCCACCAGCAGACCAACTAGCGGGAGTGATACGCAGTATTTT. This gives the protein CATSRPTSGSDTQYF.

The chain joins TRBV18 to TRBJ1-6, with 8 bases that match TRBD1. The CDR3 covers 13 residues. After removal of 6 bases from V and 12 bases from J, the junction contained 7 bases not matched to a gene. Germline CDR1 and CDR2: KGHSH and LQKENI. CDR3 DNA: TGTGCCAGCTCCCCCGGGACAGGTCGACCCCTCCACTTT. This encodes CASSPGTGRPLHF.

This clone was counted once. V usage is TRBV5-1 and J usage is TRBJ1-2; 8 bases agree with TRBD1. The CDR3 sequence is 17 residues long. Germline CDR1 SGHRS, CDR2 YFSETQ. The V and J ends lost 4 bases and 0 bases, in that order; junction bases with no gene match: 11. Written as DNA, the CDR3 is TGCGCCAGCAGCAAAGGGGACAGGTGGCTAGCTAACTATGGCTACACCTTC. It is translated as CASSKGDRWLANYGYTF.